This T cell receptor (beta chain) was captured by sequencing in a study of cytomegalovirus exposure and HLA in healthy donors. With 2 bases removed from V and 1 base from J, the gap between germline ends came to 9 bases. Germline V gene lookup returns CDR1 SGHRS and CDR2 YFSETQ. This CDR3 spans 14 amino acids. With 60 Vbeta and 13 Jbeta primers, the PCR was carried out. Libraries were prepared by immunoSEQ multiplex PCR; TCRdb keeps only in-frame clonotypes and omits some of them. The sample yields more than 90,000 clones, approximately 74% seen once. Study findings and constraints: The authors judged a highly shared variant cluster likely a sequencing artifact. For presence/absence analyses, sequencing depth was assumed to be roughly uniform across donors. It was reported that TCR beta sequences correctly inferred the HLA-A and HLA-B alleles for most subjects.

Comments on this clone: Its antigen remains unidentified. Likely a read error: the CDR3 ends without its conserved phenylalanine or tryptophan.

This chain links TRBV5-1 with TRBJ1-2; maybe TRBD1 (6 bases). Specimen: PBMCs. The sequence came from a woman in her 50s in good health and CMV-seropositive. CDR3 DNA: TGCGCCAGCAGCTTACAGGGAAGTAACTATGGCTACACCGTC. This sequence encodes CASSLQGSNYGYTV.